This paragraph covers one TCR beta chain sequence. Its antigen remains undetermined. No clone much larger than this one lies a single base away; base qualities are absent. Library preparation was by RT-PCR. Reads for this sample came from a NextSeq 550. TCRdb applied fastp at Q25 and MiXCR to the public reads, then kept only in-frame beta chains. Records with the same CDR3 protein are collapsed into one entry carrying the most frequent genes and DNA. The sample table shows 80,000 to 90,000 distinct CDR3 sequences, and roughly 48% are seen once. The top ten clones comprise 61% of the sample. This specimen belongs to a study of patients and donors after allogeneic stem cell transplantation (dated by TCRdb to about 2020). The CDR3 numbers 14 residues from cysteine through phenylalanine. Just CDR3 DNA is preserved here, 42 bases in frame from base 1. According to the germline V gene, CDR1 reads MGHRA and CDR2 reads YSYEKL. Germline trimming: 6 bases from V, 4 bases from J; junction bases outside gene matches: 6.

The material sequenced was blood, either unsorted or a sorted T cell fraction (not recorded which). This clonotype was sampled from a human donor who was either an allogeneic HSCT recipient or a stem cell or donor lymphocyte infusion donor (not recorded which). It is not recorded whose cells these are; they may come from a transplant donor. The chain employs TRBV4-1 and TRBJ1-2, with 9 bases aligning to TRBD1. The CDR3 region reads CASRAGQGSYGYTF. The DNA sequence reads TGCGCCAGCAGAGCCGGACAGGGGAGCTATGGCTACACCTTC.